This T cell receptor beta chain originates from a study of T cell responses to AZD1222 COVID-19 vaccine (dated by TCRdb to the early 2020s). For the wider study: TCR sequencing covered more than 230 trial participants: around 210 given two doses of AZD1222 and approximately 26 given two doses of MenACWY control vaccine. Trial participants were enrolled into age subgroups of 18-55, 56-69 and 70-plus years, which contained about 150, 28 and 57 TCR-sequenced participants, respectively. Study-wide conclusions, independent of this receptor: After two AZD1222 doses, spike-specific TCR breadth and depth were significantly higher than at day 0 and than in MenACWY recipients. Because no samples from the day 14 peak response were available, repertoires could be characterized only after the peak T cell response. CD4 TCRs associated with the vaccine covered the entire spike protein, and the dominant responses were in regions 160-218 and 743-854. Conclusions about previously exposed vaccinees are limited, since just five or six AZD1222 recipients were seropositive for SARS-CoV-2 at baseline. In the small 56-69-year group, the increase in depth fell short of significance, most likely because of low power. Participants were mostly white British and included more females than males, and it was suggested by the authors that clonal diversity may have been underestimated. Reportedly, almost half of the unique spike-specific TCRs recognized epitopes lying outside the regions that are mutated in the B.1.351 and B.1.1.7 variants.

About this clone: Which antigen it targets is not known. One base away there is no much larger clone; base qualities are not given.

The time point label corresponds to: about 28 days (+/-7) after the second vaccine dose. AZD1222 recipients with second doses at about 4 weeks or about 12 weeks were pooled, because spike-specific TCR depth and breadth did not differ between schedules. Vaccinee samples were obtained from the UK trials COV001 and COV002, which included a single-blind randomized controlled phase 2/3 trial of AZD1222 (ChAdOx1 nCoV-19) in healthy adults. For TCRbeta chain sequencing, PBMC samples were collected from trial participants at day 0 and at day 28 after the second dose. The CDR3 regions of human TCRbeta chains were analyzed by immunosequencing. Turning to the authors' computational methods: Repertoire TCRs were matched against a reference library of SARS-CoV-2-specific TCRs generated with the MIRA antigen-specificity platform. Breadth was defined as the fraction of unique TCRs that were SARS-CoV-2-associated, and depth was defined as the fraction of total T cells that were SARS-CoV-2-associated. Using the MIRA data, every spike-specific TCR was mapped to the spike region that the TCR reacted to and assigned to either a CD4 or a CD8 class. Log10-transformed breadth and depth values were compared by one-way ANOVA with Sidak's multiple comparisons tests. The immuneACCESS repertoire file appears here via TCRdb, limited to in-frame rearrangements. These files lack a portion of the clones; in checked studies, under half of the deficit traces to unresolved V genes, and the cause of the others is not known. Clone size and the V and J calls come from that table; the DNA yielded D and trimming. Here the sample has about 90,000 clones; about 85% occur a single time. The top ten hold 4.5% of the sample.

The V end gives up 1 base and the J end 2 bases, leaving 3 bases in the junction not matched to a gene. From the cysteine through the phenylalanine, the CDR3 covers 15 amino acids. Solely the CDR3 DNA is kept, with 45 bases framed from the first base. The germline V gene encodes CDR1 LNHNV and CDR2 YYDKDF (reference sequence). Recombination linked TRBV15 to TRBJ2-7; 9 bases in between match TRBD1. Material: peripheral blood, obtained 28 days after the second AZD1222 dose. This sequence was found in an adult who received the AZD1222 COVID-19 vaccine. The bases read TGTGCCACCAGCAGAGCTGGGACAGGGACCTACGAGCAGTACTTC. It translates to CATSRAGTGTYEQYF.